The 4 T cell receptor beta chains in this list originate from one sample, sequenced in a study of shared clonotypes between healthy human individuals. Naive CD8 cells lacked CD45RO and underwent positive selection for CCR7, leaving out terminally differentiated effector memory CD45RA+ cells. Sequencing was performed with immunoSEQ multiplex PCR; in TCRdb, only in-frame clones are kept and a portion is missing. This sample yields under 2,000,000 clones, of which about 95% are seen a single time; 0.95% to 1.5% belongs to the top ten. The material sequenced was naive CD8+ T cells sorted from blood. The receptors stem from a man aged 18 to 29 in good health.

The chain carries TRBV10-1 and TRBJ2-5; 9 nucleotides agree with TRBD1. Germline assignment: CDR1 WNHNN and CDR2 SYGVQD (reference sequence). V lost 8 bases, J lost 5 bases, and 6 bases stayed unmatched. The CDR3 sequence is 13 residues long. Here the CDR3 DNA reads TGCGCCAGCGGGGGGACAGGGATGGAGACCCAGTACTTC. This gives the protein CASGGTGMETQYF.

V usage is TRBV13 and J usage is TRBJ2-7; TRBD2 agrees at 7 bases. The CDR3 has 16 residues. In germline, CDR1 is PRHDT, CDR2 FYEKMQ (reference sequence). With 4 bases clipped from V and 2 bases from J, the junction kept 11 bases outside the gene matches. This CDR3 is CASSSSLSGLTYEQYF. DNA of the CDR3: TGTGCCAGCAGCTCCTCCCTTAGCGGGCTAACCTACGAGCAGTACTTC.

The chain links TRBV21-1 to TRBJ2-2; TRBD1 is the table's D call, not checked against the DNA. TRBV21-1 is given as a pseudogene. The length of the CDR3 is 17 residues. CDR3 DNA sequence: TGTGCCAGCAGCAAAGATCCCAGGGAAAACGAGACCGGGGAGCTGTTTTTT. Its translation is CASSKDPRENETGELFF.

The J gene is TRBJ1-5, the V gene TRBV15; perhaps TRBD1 as D (5 bases). V was pared by 4 bases and J by 1 base, with 17 bases between. The germline CDR1 and CDR2 sequences are LNHNV and YYDKDF (reference sequence). The CDR3 consists of 17 residues. The CDR3 DNA is TGTGCCACCAGCAAAGCGGAGGGGCTCCGCAGCAATCAGCCCCAGCATTTT. It translates to CATSKAEGLRSNQPQHF.